This TCR beta chain was observed in a study of post-analysis software for immune sequencing data. Whole-study findings and limits: Relative to controls, patients had about 5 TRBV segments at higher frequency, with TRBV5-6, TRBV5-1 and TRBV20-1 among these.

From germline, CDR1 is SQVTM and CDR2 ANQGSEA. This CDR3 contains 13 residues. Comments on this clonotype: Its antigen remains unknown. Relative to the germline gene, one junction end is altered; a read error may explain this.

cDNA libraries of TCR beta carried unique molecular identifiers. TCRdb reprocessed the PCR reads with MiXCR, giving one entry per CDR3 protein. This repertoire shows about 540,000 distinct CDR3 sequences, around a third found once; its top ten account for 6%. The genes are TRBV29-1 and TRBJ2-5, with D possibly being TRBD1 or TRBD2 (5 bases each). Input material: blood. This sequence was found in a girl under 18 with multiple sclerosis. The CDR3 coding sequence is TGCAGCGTTGAGTGGGGGTACCAAGGGACCCAGTACTTC. Its protein is CSVEWGYQGTQYF.